These 2 T cell receptor beta chains share one sample of origin, sequenced in a study of identical twins' blood T cells (dated by TCRdb to between 2011 and 2013). To prepare the library, 5' RACE was applied. Reads for this sample came from an Illumina Genome Analyzer IIx. TCRdb handled the public reads itself, with Q25 trimming in fastp and clone calling in MiXCR, and kept productive beta chains. Identical CDR3 proteins give one entry, which carries the most common genes and DNA. The sample has 300,000 to 450,000 distinct CDR3 sequences on record, about 28% of them singletons. The ten largest make up about 6% of the sample. The sample taken for sequencing was PBMCs. Every receptor here comes from a woman aged 18-49 years in good health.

This clonotype was seen a handful of times. The chain uses TRBV7-8 and TRBJ1-1, with D unresolved. This CDR3 has 13 residues. V was shortened by 1 base and J by 11 bases, with 14 bases between the two germline ends. Germline V lookup: CDR1 SGHVS, CDR2 FQNEAQ. In DNA, the CDR3 is TGTGCCAGCAGCTTAGGAGGCAGCCCAACGGCTTTCTTT. It codes for CASSLGGSPTAFF.

Only a few counts were recorded for this clonotype. The rearrangement links TRBV7-9 to TRBJ1-2; the D is unclear. Trimming shortened V by 2 bases and J by 0 bases, and 7 bases separated the two germline ends. CDR1 is SEHNR and CDR2 is FQNEAQ in the germline V gene (reference sequence). The CDR3 totals 14 residues. CDR3 sequence (DNA): TGTGCCAGCAGCTTATCCAGGTCTAACTATGGCTACACCTTC. Translation: CASSLSRSNYGYTF.